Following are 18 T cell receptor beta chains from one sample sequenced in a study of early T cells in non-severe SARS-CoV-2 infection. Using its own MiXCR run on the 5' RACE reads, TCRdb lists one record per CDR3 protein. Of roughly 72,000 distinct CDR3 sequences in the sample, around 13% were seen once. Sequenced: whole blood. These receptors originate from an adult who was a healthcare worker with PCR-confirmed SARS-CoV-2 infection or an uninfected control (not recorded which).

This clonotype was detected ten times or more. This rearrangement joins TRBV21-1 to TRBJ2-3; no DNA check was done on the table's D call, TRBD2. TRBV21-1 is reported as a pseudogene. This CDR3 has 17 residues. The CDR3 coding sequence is TGTGCCAGCAGCAGAAGCGTTTTGGGGACTGACGGGGATACGCAGTATTTT. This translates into CASSRSVLGTDGDTQYF.

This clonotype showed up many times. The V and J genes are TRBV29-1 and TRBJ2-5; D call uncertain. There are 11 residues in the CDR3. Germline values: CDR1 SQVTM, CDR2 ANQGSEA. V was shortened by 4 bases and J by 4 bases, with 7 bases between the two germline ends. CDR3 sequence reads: CSVGSSETQYF. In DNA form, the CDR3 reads TGCAGCGTTGGTAGTTCAGAGACCCAGTACTTC.

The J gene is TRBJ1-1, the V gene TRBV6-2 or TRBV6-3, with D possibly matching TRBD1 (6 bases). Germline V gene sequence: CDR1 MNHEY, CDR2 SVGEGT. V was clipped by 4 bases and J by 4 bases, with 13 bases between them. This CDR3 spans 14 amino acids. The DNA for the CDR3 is TGTGCCAGCAGTTCACATTACAGGGCCACTGAAGCTTTCTTT. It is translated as CASSSHYRATEAFF.

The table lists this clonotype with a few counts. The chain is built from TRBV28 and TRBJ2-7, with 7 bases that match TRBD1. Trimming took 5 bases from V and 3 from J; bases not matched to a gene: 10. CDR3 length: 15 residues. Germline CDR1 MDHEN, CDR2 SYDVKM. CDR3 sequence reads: CASSPRQGMIYEQYF. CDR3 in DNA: TGTGCCAGCAGTCCCAGACAGGGTATGATCTACGAGCAGTACTTC.

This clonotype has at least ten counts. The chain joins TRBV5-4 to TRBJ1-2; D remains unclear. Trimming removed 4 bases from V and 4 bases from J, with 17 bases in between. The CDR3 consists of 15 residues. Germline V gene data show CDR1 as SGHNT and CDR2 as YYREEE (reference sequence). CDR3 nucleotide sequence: TGTGCCAGCAGCCGTCGCCCCATCCGGGGCTATGGCTACACCTTC. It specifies CASSRRPIRGYGYTF. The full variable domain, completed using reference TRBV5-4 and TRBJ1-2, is ETGVTQSPTHLIKTRGQQVTLRCSSQSGHNTVSWYQQALGQGPQFIFQYYREEENGRGNFPPRFSGLQFPNYSSELNVNALELDDSALYLCASSRRPIRGYGYTFGSGTRLTVV.

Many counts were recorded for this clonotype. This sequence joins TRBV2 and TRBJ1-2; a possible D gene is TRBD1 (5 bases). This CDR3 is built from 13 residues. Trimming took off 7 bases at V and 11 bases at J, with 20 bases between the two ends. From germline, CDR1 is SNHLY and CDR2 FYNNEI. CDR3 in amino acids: CASNPAGTQRYTF. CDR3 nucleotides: TGTGCCAGCAATCCCGCGGGGACTCAGAGGTACACCTTC.

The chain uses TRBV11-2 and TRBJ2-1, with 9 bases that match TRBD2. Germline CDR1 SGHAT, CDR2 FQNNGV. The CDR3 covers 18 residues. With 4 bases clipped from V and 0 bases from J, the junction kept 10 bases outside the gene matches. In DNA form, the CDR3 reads TGTGCCAGCAGCTCCTATAGCGGGGGCCTTAGCTCCTACAATGAGCAGTTCTTC. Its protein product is CASSSYSGGLSSYNEQFF.

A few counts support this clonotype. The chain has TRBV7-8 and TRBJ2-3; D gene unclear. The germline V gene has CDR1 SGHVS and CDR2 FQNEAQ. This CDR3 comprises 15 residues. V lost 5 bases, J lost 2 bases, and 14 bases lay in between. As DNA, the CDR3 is TGTGCCAGCAGCCCCGAGGACGGAATCACAGATACGCAGTATTTT. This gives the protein CASSPEDGITDTQYF.

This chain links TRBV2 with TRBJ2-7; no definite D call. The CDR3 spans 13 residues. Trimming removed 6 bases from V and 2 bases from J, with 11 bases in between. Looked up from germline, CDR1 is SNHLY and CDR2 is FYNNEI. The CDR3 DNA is TGTGCCAGCAGACAAGCTCCCCCCTACGAGCAGTACTTC. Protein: CASRQAPPYEQYF.

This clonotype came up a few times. CDR3 region: CSAILRDRVSQPQHF. In DNA, the CDR3 is TGCAGTGCTATCCTCCGGGACAGGGTATCTCAGCCCCAGCATTTT. The V gene is TRBV20-1, the J gene TRBJ1-5; TRBD1 aligns across 9 bases. The CDR3 length is 15 residues. Trimming at V came to 4 bases and at J to 6 bases, leaving 10 bases not matched to a gene. Germline V CDR1 and CDR2: DFQATT, SNEGSKA (reference sequence).

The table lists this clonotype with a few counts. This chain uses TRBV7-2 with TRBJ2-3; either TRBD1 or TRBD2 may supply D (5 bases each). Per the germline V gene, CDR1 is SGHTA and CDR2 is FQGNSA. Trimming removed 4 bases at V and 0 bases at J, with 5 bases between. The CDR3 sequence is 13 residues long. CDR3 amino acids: CASSWDSTDTQYF. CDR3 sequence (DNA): TGTGCCAGCAGCTGGGACAGCACAGATACGCAGTATTTT.

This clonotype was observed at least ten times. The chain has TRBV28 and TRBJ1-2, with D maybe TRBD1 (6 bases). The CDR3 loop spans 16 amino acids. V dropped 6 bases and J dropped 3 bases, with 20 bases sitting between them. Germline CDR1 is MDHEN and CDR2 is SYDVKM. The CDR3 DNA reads TGTGCCAGCAGCTCTGACAAAGGGACAAGGGACTATGGCTACACCTTC. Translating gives CASSSDKGTRDYGYTF.

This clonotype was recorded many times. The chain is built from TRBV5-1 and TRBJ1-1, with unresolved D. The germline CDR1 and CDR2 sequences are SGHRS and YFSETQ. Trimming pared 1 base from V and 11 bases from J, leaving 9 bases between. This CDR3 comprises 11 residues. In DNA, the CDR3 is TGCGCCAGCAGCTTGAAGGGTAATGCTTTCTTT. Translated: CASSLKGNAFF. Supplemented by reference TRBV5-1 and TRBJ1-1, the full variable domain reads KAGVTQTPRYLIKTRGQQVTLSCSPISGHRSVSWYQQTPGQGLQFLFEYFSETQRNKGNFPGRFSGRQFSNSRSEMNVSTLELGDSALYLCASSLKGNAFFGQGTRLTVV.

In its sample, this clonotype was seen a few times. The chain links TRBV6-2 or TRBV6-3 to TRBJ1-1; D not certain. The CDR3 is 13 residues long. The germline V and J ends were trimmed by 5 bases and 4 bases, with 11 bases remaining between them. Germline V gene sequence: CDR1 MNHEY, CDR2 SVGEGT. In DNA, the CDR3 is TGTGCCAGCAGTCCAAACGAGGCCACTGAAGCTTTCTTT. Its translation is CASSPNEATEAFF.

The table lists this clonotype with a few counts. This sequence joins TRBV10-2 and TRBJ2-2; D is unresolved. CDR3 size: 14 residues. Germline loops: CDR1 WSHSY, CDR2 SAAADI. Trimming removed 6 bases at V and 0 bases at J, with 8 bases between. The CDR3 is CASSADSNTGELFF. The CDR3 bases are TGCGCCAGCAGCGCCGATTCGAACACCGGGGAGCTGTTTTTT.

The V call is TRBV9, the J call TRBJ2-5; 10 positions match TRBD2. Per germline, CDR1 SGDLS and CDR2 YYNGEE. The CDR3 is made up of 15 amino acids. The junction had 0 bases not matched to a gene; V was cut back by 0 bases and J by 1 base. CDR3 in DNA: TGTGCCAGCAGCGTAGGGACTAGCGGCCAAGAGACCCAGTACTTC. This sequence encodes CASSVGTSGQETQYF.

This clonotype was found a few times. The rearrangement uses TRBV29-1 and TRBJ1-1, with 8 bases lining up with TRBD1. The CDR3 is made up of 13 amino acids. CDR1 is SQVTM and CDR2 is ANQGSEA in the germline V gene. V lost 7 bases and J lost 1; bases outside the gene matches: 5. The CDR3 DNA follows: TGCAGCGCCGAGACAGGGGAGAACACTGAAGCTTTCTTT. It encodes CSAETGENTEAFF.

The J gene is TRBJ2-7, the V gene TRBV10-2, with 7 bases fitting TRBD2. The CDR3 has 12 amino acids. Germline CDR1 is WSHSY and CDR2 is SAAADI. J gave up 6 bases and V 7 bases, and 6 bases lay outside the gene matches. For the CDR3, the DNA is TGCGCCAGCATCGGACTAGAGTCCGAGCAGTACTTC. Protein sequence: CASIGLESEQYF.